This passage covers 22 T cell receptor beta chains from one sample sequenced in a study of T cells expressing NK-cell markers. With the 5' RACE reads reprocessed, TCRdb shows one record per CDR3 protein and no DNA. Listed are about 120,000 distinct CDR3 sequences; 18% falls within the top ten. The sample comprised blood T cells: a sorted CD56 or NKG2C T cell subset, CD4+ or CD8+ T cells, or bulk PBMC T cells (not recorded which). The receptors shown here come from a woman between 18 and 69 years old in good health.

This rearrangement joins TRBV13 to TRBJ2-5; TCRdb reports TRBD2, a call that lacks DNA to check it against. CDR1 and CDR2 (germline): PRHDT, FYEKMQ (reference sequence). This CDR3 has 15 residues. The CDR3: CASSPPSGGQETQYF.

CDR3: CASSLEPTNEKLFF. The chain recombines TRBV7-6 with TRBJ1-4. Germline CDR1 SGHVS, CDR2 FNYEAQ. The CDR3 has 14 residues.

This chain joins TRBV27 and TRBJ2-7; TCRdb's assignment of TRBD1 cannot be checked, as there is no DNA. Per germline, CDR1 MNHEY and CDR2 SMNVEV (reference sequence). The CDR3 extends over 13 amino acids. The CDR3 loop reads CASSLRGSWEQYF.

This chain joins TRBV12-3 or TRBV12-4 and TRBJ1-1. The CDR3 sequence is 12 residues long. CDR3 loop: CASSLGQAEAFF.

This chain joins TRBV9 and TRBJ2-7; TCRdb outputs TRBD1, but without DNA this stays unchecked. The CDR3 contains 14 residues. Germline assignment: CDR1 SGDLS and CDR2 YYNGEE. CDR3: CASSVKAGGYEQYF.

The rearrangement links TRBV7-9 to TRBJ1-6; the TCRdb call, TRBD1, lacks DNA for checking. From germline, CDR1 is SEHNR and CDR2 FQNEAQ (reference sequence). The CDR3 covers 11 residues. This CDR3 reads CASGKGSPLHF.

The chain links TRBV19 to TRBJ1-3. This CDR3 has 13 amino acids. Germline values: CDR1 LNHDA, CDR2 SQIVND (reference sequence). The CDR3 loop is CASTQPSGNTIYF. Full variable domain (rest looked up from reference TRBV19 and TRBJ1-3): DGGITQSPKYLFRKEGQNVTLSCEQNLNHDAMYWYRQDPGQGLRLIYYSQIVNDFQKGDIAEGYSVSREKKESFPLTVTSAQKNPTAFYLCASTQPSGNTIYFGEGSWLTVV.

This rearrangement joins TRBV4-3 to TRBJ2-2. The V gene's germline CDR1 is LGHNA and CDR2 YSLEER. The CDR3 spans 14 residues. The CDR3 reads CASSQDEGTGELFF.

V usage is TRBV30 and J usage is TRBJ2-1; TCRdb proposes TRBD1, but this gene call is untestable without DNA. The V gene's germline CDR1 is GTSNPN and CDR2 SVGIG (reference sequence). The CDR3 has 15 amino acids. The CDR3 here is CAWKTGTGPYNEQFF. Using reference TRBV30 and TRBJ2-1 for the parts outside the CDR3, the full variable domain is SQTIHQWPATLVQPVGSPLSLECTVEGTSNPNLYWYRQAAGRGLQLLFYSVGIGQISSEVPQNLSASRPQDRQFILSSKKLLLSDSGFYLCAWKTGTGPYNEQFFGPGTRLTVL.

The J gene is TRBJ2-2, the V gene TRBV19; TCRdb's assignment of TRBD1 cannot be checked, as there is no DNA. Germline assignment: CDR1 LNHDA and CDR2 SQIVND (reference sequence). The CDR3 extends over 14 amino acids. CDR3 in amino acids: CASSIVPGGGELFF. Supplemented by reference TRBV19 and TRBJ2-2, the full variable domain reads DGGITQSPKYLFRKEGQNVTLSCEQNLNHDAMYWYRQDPGQGLRLIYYSQIVNDFQKGDIAEGYSVSREKKESFPLTVTSAQKNPTAFYLCASSIVPGGGELFFGEGSRLTVL.

The CDR3 region is CATSRDAGEIETQYF. The chain couples TRBV15 to TRBJ2-5; the TCRdb call, TRBD1, lacks DNA for checking. Looked up from germline, CDR1 is LNHNV and CDR2 is YYDKDF (reference sequence). The CDR3 spans 15 residues.

This CDR3 is CASSSQRGPGANVLTF. V and J are TRBV5-1 and TRBJ2-6; the D call from TCRdb, TRBD1, cannot be confirmed without DNA. The CDR3 covers 16 residues. The V gene's germline CDR1 is SGHRS and CDR2 YFSETQ.

The rearrangement joins TRBV12-3 or TRBV12-4 to TRBJ2-3; TCRdb names TRBD1, which stays unverified in the absence of DNA. The CDR3 runs to 16 residues. The chain's CDR3 is CASSSEGSRESDTQYF.

The chain uses TRBV9 and TRBJ2-1; the D gene TCRdb calls, TRBD2, cannot be checked with no DNA. Germline V gives CDR1 SGDLS, CDR2 YYNGEE. This CDR3 is built from 15 residues. The CDR3 sequence: CASSKTSGSGNEQFF.

Here the CDR3 reads CASSQIIAGGETQYF. The chain employs TRBV4-3 and TRBJ2-5; TCRdb outputs TRBD2, but without DNA this stays unchecked. The CDR3 has 15 amino acids. CDR1 LGHNA and CDR2 YSLEER come from the germline V gene.

The J gene is TRBJ2-7, the V gene TRBV21-1; TCRdb's D call of TRBD1 is untestable without DNA. TRBV21-1 is listed as a pseudogene. The CDR3 has 16 amino acids. The CDR3 is CARDQAGGFSRYEQYF.

This rearrangement joins TRBV28 to TRBJ2-1. The germline V gene has CDR1 MDHEN and CDR2 SYDVKM. This CDR3 comprises 17 residues. CDR3 residues: CASSFPSEWELYNEQFF.

The V and J genes are TRBV27 and TRBJ1-2; TCRdb selects TRBD1, and the lack of DNA leaves this call unchecked. Germline assignment: CDR1 MNHEY and CDR2 SMNVEV (reference sequence). The CDR3 totals 12 residues. CDR3 protein: CASSPQGAGYTF.

CDR3 sequence reads: CASSEKPGQSYEQYF. The chain joins TRBV18 to TRBJ2-7; the TCRdb call, TRBD1, lacks DNA for checking. Germline CDR1 is KGHSH and CDR2 is LQKENI. This CDR3 has 15 residues. The full variable domain, rest sourced from reference TRBV18 and TRBJ2-7, is NAGVMQNPRHLVRRRGQEARLRCSPMKGHSHVYWYRQLPEEGLKFMVYLQKENIIDESGMPKERFSAEFPKEGPSILRIQQVVRGDSAAYFCASSEKPGQSYEQYFGPGTRLTVT.

V and J are TRBV2 and TRBJ1-6; the D call of TRBD1 rests on TCRdb alone, since no DNA is present to check it. Germline-derived CDR1 and CDR2 are SNHLY and FYNNEI. The CDR3 runs 15 residues. The CDR3 sequence: CASSDLDSSNSPLHF.

This clonotype is medium-sized (0.01 to 0.1%) by frequency. The J gene is TRBJ2-7, the V gene TRBV29-1. Germline V lookup: CDR1 SQVTM, CDR2 ANQGSEA. The CDR3 is made up of 11 amino acids. The CDR3 protein is CSVEEGLEQYF.

V and J are TRBV6-2 or TRBV6-3 and TRBJ2-2; TCRdb's D call, TRBD2, is unchecked because there is no DNA. The germline V gene has CDR1 MNHEY and CDR2 SVGEGT. The CDR3 consists of 17 residues. CDR3 sequence reads: CASSYRLNTRRTGELFF.